The rows below give T cell receptor beta chains drawn from one sample of a study of T cell changes during pregnancy in multiple sclerosis. TCRdb's table, derived via immunoSEQ multiplex PCR, lists solely in-frame clones and lacks some. The sample carries roughly 30,000 clones, approximately 90% recorded once. The sequences come from CD4+ T cells from peripheral blood mononuclear cells, collected in the first trimester of pregnancy. Receptors were obtained from a female donor in good health, enrolled as a control in a pregnancy study. Each CDR3 is given with its conserved first and last residue. D genes are given only for firm matches. Clone size is stated in some rows and not others, as once, few, many or a class when expanded.

d_gene,abundance,len,v_gene,j_gene,CDR3nt,CDR3aa
.,.,14,TRBV18,TRBJ1-3,TGTGCCAGCTCACCCACTGTCGATGGAAACACCATATATTTT,CASSPTVDGNTIYF
TRBD1,.,13,TRBV29-1,TRBJ2-3,TGCAGCGTAGGACAGGGTCAAACAGATACGCAGTATTTT,CSVGQGQTDTQYF
TRBD1,.,14,TRBV27,TRBJ2-3,TGTGCCAGCAGTCCCGGGACAGGCCCAGATACGCAGTATTTT,CASSPGTGPDTQYF
.,.,15,TRBV2,TRBJ2-7,TGTGCCAGCAGGGAGTTCGTCAAAGACTACTACGAGCAGTACTTC,CASREFVKDYYEQYF
TRBD1,.,15,TRBV15,TRBJ2-7,TGTGCCACCAGCAGTTTGACAGGGAGCTCCTACGAGCAGTACTTC,CATSSLTGSSYEQYF
TRBD2,.,18,TRBV4-1,TRBJ2-4,TGCGCCAGCAGCCAAGCCCCCGGGACTAGCGGGGGTCTGAACATTCAGTACTTC,CASSQAPGTSGGLNIQYF
.,.,16,TRBV5-4,TRBJ2-7,TGTGCCAGCAGCTACCGAGCGGGTCCCCTGGGCTACGAGCAGTACTTC,CASSYRAGPLGYEQYF
TRBD1,.,15,TRBV5-4,TRBJ1-1,TGTGCCAGCAGCCTACGGGACAGGGGGGGGACTGAAGCTTTCTTT,CASSLRDRGGTEAFF
TRBD1,once,13,TRBV11-1,TRBJ2-7,TGTGCCAGCGGAGACAGGGGTGCCTACGAGCAGTACTTC,CASGDRGAYEQYF
TRBD2,.,16,TRBV4-3,TRBJ2-3,TGCGCCAGCAGCCAAGGGGGAGGGATTATGACAGATACGCAGTATTTT,CASSQGGGIMTDTQYF
.,.,16,TRBV27,TRBJ2-7,TGTGCCAGCAGTTTTTCCCTCGGGGGATCTACGGGTGAGCAGTACTTC,CASSFSLGGSTGEQYF
.,.,13,TRBV27,TRBJ2-5,TGTGCCAGCAACGCCGGCGGGGAGGAGACCCAGTACTTC,CASNAGGEETQYF
.,.,12,TRBV7-9,TRBJ2-1,TGTGCCAGCAGCTTATCGGACAATGAGCAGTTCTTC,CASSLSDNEQFF
.,.,14,TRBV2,TRBJ1-5,TGTGCCAGCAGCCCTGGGGGGATCGATCAGCCCCAGCATTTT,CASSPGGIDQPQHF
.,few,12,TRBV2,TRBJ1-1,TGTGCCAGCAGGGGGGCGTACACTGAAGCTTTCTTT,CASRGAYTEAFF
.,.,16,TRBV19,TRBJ1-5,TGTGCCAGTAGTATGTGGACAGCATTAAGCAATCAGCCCCAGCATTTT,CASSMWTALSNQPQHF
.,.,14,TRBV2,TRBJ2-7,TGTGCCAGCAGTTTTAGTAGGGGTCCCGACGAGCAGTACTTC,CASSFSRGPDEQYF
TRBD1,once,13,TRBV10-1,TRBJ1-1,TGCGCCAGCAGGAGGGACAGGGGAACTGAAGCTTTCTTT,CASRRDRGTEAFF
.,once,14,TRBV5-1,TRBJ2-5,TGCGCCAGCAGCCAACGAGGCTACCAAGAGACCCAGTACTTC,CASSQRGYQETQYF
.,.,15,TRBV6-4,TRBJ2-1,TGTGCCAGCAGTGCGGTAAGAGGGATGGTCAATGAGCAGTTCTTC,CASSAVRGMVNEQFF
TRBD1,.,17,TRBV19,TRBJ1-5,TGTGCCAGTACCCCCGGGACAGGGACCCATCGCAATCAGCCCCAGCATTTT,CASTPGTGTHRNQPQHF
TRBD1,once,16,TRBV5-1,TRBJ1-6,TGCGCCAGCAGCCCGGGACAGAGCTCCTATAATTCACCCCTCCACTTT,CASSPGQSSYNSPLHF
.,once,15,TRBV4-1,TRBJ1-6,TGCGCCAGCAGCCGCCCGGGGGTGGATAATTCACCCCTCCACTTT,CASSRPGVDNSPLHF
.,.,12,TRBV29-1,TRBJ1-1,TGCAGCGTTGTCCCCTTTACAGACCAAGCTTTCTTT,CSVVPFTDQAFF
TRBD2,.,12,TRBV5-6,TRBJ2-1,TGTGCCAGCAGCAGAAGCGGGAGTATGAAGTTCTTC,CASSRSGSMKFF
TRBD1,.,15,TRBV18,TRBJ2-7,TGTGCCAGCTCACGATCAGGGGGCGAATCCTACGAGCAGTACTTC,CASSRSGGESYEQYF
.,once,14,TRBV27,TRBJ1-1,TGTGCCAGCAGTTCCGGCCTACAGTACACTGAAGCTTTCTTT,CASSSGLQYTEAFF
.,.,15,TRBV18,TRBJ1-3,TGTGCCAGCTCACCACCGCTCACAAGTGGAAACACCATATATTTT,CASSPPLTSGNTIYF
TRBD2,.,14,TRBV19,TRBJ2-1,TGTGCCAGTAGTACACAAGGCACTAGCGAAGAGCAGTTCTTC,CASSTQGTSEEQFF
.,.,12,TRBV5-4,TRBJ2-5,TGTGCCAGCAGCTTCGGGGAAGAGACCCAGTACTTC,CASSFGEETQYF
.,.,15,TRBV27,TRBJ1-5,TGTGCCAGCAGTTACGGCAGCGGGGGCAATCAGCCCCAGCATTTT,CASSYGSGGNQPQHF
TRBD1,.,18,TRBV15,TRBJ2-4,TGTGCCACCAGCAGAGATTTGGGGACAGTTCTAGCCAAAAACATTCAGTACTTC,CATSRDLGTVLAKNIQYF
.,.,14,TRBV2,TRBJ2-3,TGTGCCAGCAGTGAGTCGCGGGGCACAGATACGCAGTATTTT,CASSESRGTDTQYF
TRBD1,once,13,TRBV28,TRBJ1-2,TGTGCCAGCAGTTTGGGACAGGGCTGGGGCTACACCTTC,CASSLGQGWGYTF
TRBD2,.,15,TRBV11-1,TRBJ2-1,TGTGCCAGCAGCTCACTAGCGGGAGGCCGCAATGAGCAGTTCTTC,CASSSLAGGRNEQFF
TRBD2,.,15,TRBV28,TRBJ2-7,TGTGCCAGCAGCGCTGGGGGACTAGCGGGAGCGGAGCAGTACTTC,CASSAGGLAGAEQYF
TRBD1,.,13,TRBV18,TRBJ1-2,TGTGCCAGCTCACCGGGACAGAACTATGGCTACACCTTC,CASSPGQNYGYTF
TRBD1,.,12,TRBV7-2,TRBJ1-4,TGTGCCAGCAGCTCCAGGGGGCAAAAACTGTTTTTT,CASSSRGQKLFF
TRBD1,.,17,TRBV28,TRBJ1-5,TGTGCCAGCAGTTTACGGATTGGGGGACAGATCGGTCAGCCCCAGCATTTT,CASSLRIGGQIGQPQHF
TRBD2,.,17,TRBV7-7,TRBJ2-1,TGTGCTAGCAGCTTAGGAGCGGGAGGCCTCTTCTACAATGAGCAGTTCTTC,CASSLGAGGLFYNEQFF